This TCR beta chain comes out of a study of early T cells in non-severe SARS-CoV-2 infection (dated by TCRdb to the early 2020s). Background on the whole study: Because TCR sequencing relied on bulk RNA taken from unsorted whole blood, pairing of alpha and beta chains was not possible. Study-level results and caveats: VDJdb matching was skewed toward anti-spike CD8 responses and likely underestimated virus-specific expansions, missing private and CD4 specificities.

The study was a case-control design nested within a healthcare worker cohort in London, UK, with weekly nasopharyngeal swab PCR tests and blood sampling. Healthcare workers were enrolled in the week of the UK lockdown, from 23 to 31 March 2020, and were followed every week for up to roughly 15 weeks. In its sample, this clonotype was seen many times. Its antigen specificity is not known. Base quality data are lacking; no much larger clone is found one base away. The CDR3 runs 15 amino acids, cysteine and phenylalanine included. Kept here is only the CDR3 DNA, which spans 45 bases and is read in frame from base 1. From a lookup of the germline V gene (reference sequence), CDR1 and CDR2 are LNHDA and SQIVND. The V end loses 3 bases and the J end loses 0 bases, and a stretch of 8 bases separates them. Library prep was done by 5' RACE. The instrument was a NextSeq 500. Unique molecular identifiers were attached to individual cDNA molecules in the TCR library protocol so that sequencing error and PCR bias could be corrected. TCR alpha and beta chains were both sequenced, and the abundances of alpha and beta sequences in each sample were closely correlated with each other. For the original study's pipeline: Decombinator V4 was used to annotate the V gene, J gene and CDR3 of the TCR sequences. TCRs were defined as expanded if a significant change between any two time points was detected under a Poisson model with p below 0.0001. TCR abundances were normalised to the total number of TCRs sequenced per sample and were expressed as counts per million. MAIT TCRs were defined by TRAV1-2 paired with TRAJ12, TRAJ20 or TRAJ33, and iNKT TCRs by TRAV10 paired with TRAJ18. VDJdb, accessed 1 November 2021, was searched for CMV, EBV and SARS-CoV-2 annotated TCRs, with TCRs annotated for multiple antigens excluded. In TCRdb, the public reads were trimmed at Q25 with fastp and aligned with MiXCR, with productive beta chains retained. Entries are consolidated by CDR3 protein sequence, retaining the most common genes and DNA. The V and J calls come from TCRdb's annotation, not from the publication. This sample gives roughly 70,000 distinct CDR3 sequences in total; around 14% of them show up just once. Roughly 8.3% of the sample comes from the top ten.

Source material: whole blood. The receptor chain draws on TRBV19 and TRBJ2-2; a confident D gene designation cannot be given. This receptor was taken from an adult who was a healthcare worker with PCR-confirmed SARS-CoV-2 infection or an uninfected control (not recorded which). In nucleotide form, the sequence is TGTGCCAGTAGTATCGACACCGCGAACACCGGGGAGCTGTTTTTT. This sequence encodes CASSIDTANTGELFF.